This TCR beta chain is drawn from a study of T-cell reconstitution after alpha-beta-depleted transplantation in children. Losses at the gene ends were 5 bases for V and 5 bases for J; bases not matched to a gene: 19. The CDR3 is 18 residues long. Unique molecular identifiers were incorporated into the prepared TCRbeta library. TCRdb recomputed calls from the PCR reads with MiXCR, one row per CDR3 protein. The repertoire holds more than 400,000 distinct CDR3 sequences, with about an eighth as singletons. The sequence came from a female patient aged 2 to 10 who had a stem cell transplant for aplastic anemia, so the T cells may come from the graft donor. The rearrangement uses TRBV12-3 or TRBV12-4 and TRBJ1-1; 8 bases map to TRBD1. Specimen: PBMCs, mostly from graft donor cells, collected 180 days after TCRalphabeta/CD19-depleted stem cell transplant. The CDR3 sequence: CASSPSRGQGRGRTEAFF. The CDR3 DNA reads TGTGCCAGCAGTCCATCGCGCGGACAGGGCCGAGGTCGGACTGAAGCTTTCTTT.